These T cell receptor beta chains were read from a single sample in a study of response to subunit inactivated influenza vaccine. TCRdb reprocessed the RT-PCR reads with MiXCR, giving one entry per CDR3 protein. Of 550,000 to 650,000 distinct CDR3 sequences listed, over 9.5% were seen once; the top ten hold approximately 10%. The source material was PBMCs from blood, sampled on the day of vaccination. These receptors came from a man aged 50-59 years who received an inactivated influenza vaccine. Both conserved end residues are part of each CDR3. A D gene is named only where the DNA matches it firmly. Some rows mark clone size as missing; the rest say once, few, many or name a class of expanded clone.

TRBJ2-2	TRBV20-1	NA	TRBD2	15	TGCAGTACTCCCGGCAGCGGGAGGTACACCGGGGAGCTGTTTTTT	CSTPGSGRYTGELFF
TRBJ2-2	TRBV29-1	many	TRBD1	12	TGCAGCGCCACACAGGGGGCTGGGGAGCTGTTTTTT	CSATQGAGELFF
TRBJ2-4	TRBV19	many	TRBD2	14	TGTGCCACCGCTCTTGGTCAAGCGGGGAACATTCAGTACTTC	CATALGQAGNIQYF
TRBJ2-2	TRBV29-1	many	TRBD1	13	TGCAGCTTCCGACAGGGGGCGGGCGGGGAGCTGTTTTTT	CSFRQGAGGELFF
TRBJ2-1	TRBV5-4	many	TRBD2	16	TGTGCCAGCAGCTCCCACTTAGCGGGAATCAACAATGAGCAGTTCTTC	CASSSHLAGINNEQFF
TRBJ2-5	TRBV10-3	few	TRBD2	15	TGTGCCATCAGCGGGACTAGCGGGGGACAAGAGACCCAGTACTTC	CAISGTSGGQETQYF
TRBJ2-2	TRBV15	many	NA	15	TGTGCCACCAGCGCAGGGGCGCGGAACACCGGGGAGCTGTTTTTT	CATSAGARNTGELFF
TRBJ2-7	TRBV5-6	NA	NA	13	TGTGCCAGCACCGCCGGGCTCGAAAACGAGCAGTACTTC	CASTAGLENEQYF
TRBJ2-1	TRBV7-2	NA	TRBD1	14	TGTGCCAGCAGCTCGACAGGGTTGCACAATGAGCAGTTCTTC	CASSSTGLHNEQFF
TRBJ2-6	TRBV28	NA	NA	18	TGTGCCAGCAGTTTGATTGGCTTGGGGGCCTCTGGGGCCAACGTCCTGACTTTC	CASSLIGLGASGANVLTF
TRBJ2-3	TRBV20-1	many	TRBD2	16	TGCAGTGCTAGAGATCGTCTAGCGGGAGCCACAGATACGCAGTATTTT	CSARDRLAGATDTQYF
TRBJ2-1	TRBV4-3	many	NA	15	TGCGCCAGCAGCCAAGACCGGGGACACTACAATGAGCAGTTCTTC	CASSQDRGHYNEQFF
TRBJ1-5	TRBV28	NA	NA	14	TGTGCCAGCAGTCACGGGGAAGTGAATCAGCCCCAGCATTTT	CASSHGEVNQPQHF
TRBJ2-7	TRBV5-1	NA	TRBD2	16	TGCGCCAGCAGCAAAGATCGGACTAGCGGGCGCTACGAGCAGTACTTC	CASSKDRTSGRYEQYF
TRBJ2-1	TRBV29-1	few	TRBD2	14	TGCAGCGGCCGGACTAGCGGGACAATCAATGAGCAGTTCTTC	CSGRTSGTINEQFF
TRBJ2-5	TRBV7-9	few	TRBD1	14	TGTGCCAGCAGCTTTACAGGGGGCTGGGAGACCCAGTACTTC	CASSFTGGWETQYF
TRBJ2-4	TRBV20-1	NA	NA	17	TGCAGTGCTAGACCGTTTTTGGAGAGACTAGCCAAAAACATTCAGTACTTC	CSARPFLERLAKNIQYF
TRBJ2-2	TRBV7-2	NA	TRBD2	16	TGTGCCAGCAGCTTAGGACTAGCGGGAGTACCCGGGGAGCTGTTTTTT	CASSLGLAGVPGELFF
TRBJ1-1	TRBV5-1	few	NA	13	TGCGCCAGCAGCCAACAGGGAAAGGCTGAAGCTTTCTTT	CASSQQGKAEAFF
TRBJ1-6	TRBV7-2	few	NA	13	TGTGCCAGCAGCTTAGACGACATTTCACCCCTCCACTTT	CASSLDDISPLHF
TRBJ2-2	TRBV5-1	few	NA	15	TGCGCCAGCAGCTTGGCTACACGGAACACCGGGGAGCTGTTTTTT	CASSLATRNTGELFF
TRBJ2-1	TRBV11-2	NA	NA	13	TGTGCCAGCAGCTTTGGGGCACAAGAGACCCAGTTCTTC	CASSFGAQETQFF
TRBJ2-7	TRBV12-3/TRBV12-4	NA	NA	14	TGTGCCAGCAGTCGTGGGGGCGCTGCCTACGAGCAGTACTTC	CASSRGGAAYEQYF
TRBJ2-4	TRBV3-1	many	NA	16	TGTGCCAGCAGCCAACTTTCGACAGGATTCAAAAACATTCAGTACTTC	CASSQLSTGFKNIQYF
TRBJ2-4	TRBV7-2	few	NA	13	TGTGCCAGCAGCTCGGACAGCCAAAACATTCAGTACTTC	CASSSDSQNIQYF
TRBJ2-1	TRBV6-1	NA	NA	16	TGTGCCAGCAGGGGGGGTAACACTAGTCCGGACAATGAGCAGTTCTTC	CASRGGNTSPDNEQFF
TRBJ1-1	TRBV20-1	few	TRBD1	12	TGCAGTGCTCCGACAGGGGATACTGAAGCTTTCTTT	CSAPTGDTEAFF
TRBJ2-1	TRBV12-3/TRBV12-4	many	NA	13	TGTGCCAGCAGTTTAAGGGGGGATGGTGAGCAGTTCTTC	CASSLRGDGEQFF
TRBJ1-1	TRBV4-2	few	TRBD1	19	TGTGCCAGCAGCCGCCTCCTTGTCAGGGACAGCACTAGGAACACTGAAGCTTTCTTT	CASSRLLVRDSTRNTEAFF
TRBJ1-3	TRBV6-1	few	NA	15	TGTGCCAGCAGTCAAGGGGGGGGTTCTGGAAACACCATATATTTT	CASSQGGGSGNTIYF
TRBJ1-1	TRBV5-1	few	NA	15	TGCGCCAGCAGCTTGGCCAGAATGGGCGGCACTGAAGCTTTCTTT	CASSLARMGGTEAFF
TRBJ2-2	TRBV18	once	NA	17	TGTGCCAGCTCACCAGACGGACTGAACGCGAACACCGGGGAGCTGTTTTTT	CASSPDGLNANTGELFF